This TCR beta chain was found in a study of T cell responses to AZD1222 COVID-19 vaccine. Whole-study results and caveats: Across spike, vaccine-associated CD4 TCRs were found, dominant at 160-218 and 743-854.

On this clone itself: No antigen is known for it.

The data were produced by immunoSEQ multiplex PCR, yet TCRdb's version contains in-frame clones alone and is incomplete. The table records some 86,000 clones, roughly 80% of them present only once. The clonotype comes from an adult in good health. The sequenced sample was peripheral blood, obtained on day 0 of AZD1222 vaccination.

The CDR3 loop is CASSPWLAATDTQYF. The CDR3 DNA reads TGTGCCAGCAGCCCGTGGCTAGCCGCCACAGATACGCAGTATTTT. V and J are TRBV7-8 and TRBJ2-3, with a weak D call TRBD2 (5 bases). V was pared by 5 bases and J by 2 bases, with 14 bases between. Looked up from germline, CDR1 is SGHVS and CDR2 is FQNEAQ. CDR3 length equals 15 residues. Using reference TRBV7-8 and TRBJ2-3 for the parts outside the CDR3, the full variable domain is GAGVSQSPRYKVAKRGQDVALRCDPISGHVSLFWYQQALGQGPEFLTYFQNEAQLDKSGLPSDRFFAERPEGSVSTLKIQRTQQEDSAVYLCASSPWLAATDTQYFGPGTRLTVL.